This entry lists 17 T cell receptor beta chains sequenced from one sample in a study of glioma-infiltrating T cells. Using RNA template, CDR3s of TCR alpha and beta were amplified with iRepertoire arm-PCR. TCRdb ran MiXCR on the multiplex PCR reads and lists one entry per CDR3 protein. The sample carries some 150,000 distinct CDR3 sequences, about two fifths recorded once. Sequenced sample: glioma tissue, nonneoplastic brain tissue, or PBMCs (not recorded which). The receptors shown here come from a human donor with low-grade glioma or glioblastoma, undergoing nonglioma brain surgery, or in good health (not recorded which).

This CDR3 reads CASSLTGQGGTDTQYF. The CDR3 DNA is TGTGCCAGCAGTCTAACGGGACAGGGGGGAACAGATACGCAGTATTTT. The genes are TRBV27 and TRBJ2-3; 11 bases align to TRBD1. Germline values: CDR1 MNHEY, CDR2 SMNVEV (reference sequence). CDR3 length: 16 amino acids. V lost 5 bases, J lost 3 bases, and 7 bases stayed unmatched.

This clonotype was recorded only once. The chain links TRBV6-1 to TRBJ2-7, with D maybe TRBD1 (5 bases). The CDR3 contains 15 residues. V shed 6 bases and J shed 1 base, with 16 bases lying between them. Germline V lookup: CDR1 MNHNS, CDR2 SASEGT. The CDR3 loop reads CASRTDSAVSYEQYF. DNA of the CDR3: TGTGCCAGCAGGACAGACAGTGCCGTTTCCTACGAGCAGTACTTC.

This clonotype was observed a few times. This chain uses TRBV15 with TRBJ1-2, with D maybe TRBD1 (5 bases). Trimming took off 0 bases at V and 5 bases at J, with 13 bases between the two ends. The CDR3 sequence is 15 residues long. Germline assignment: CDR1 LNHNV and CDR2 YYDKDF (reference sequence). CDR3 amino acids: CATSRDGVGGYGYTF. CDR3 DNA sequence: TGTGCCACCAGCAGAGACGGGGTCGGGGGGTATGGCTACACCTTC.

This clonotype was observed a handful of times. V usage is TRBV6-2 or TRBV6-3 and J usage is TRBJ1-6; D is ambiguous. In germline, CDR1 is MNHEY, CDR2 SVGEGT. The CDR3 totals 15 residues. V lost 0 bases, J lost 10 bases, and 13 bases lay in between. The CDR3: CASSYSTEMGSPLHF. The DNA of the CDR3 is TGTGCCAGCAGTTACTCGACCGAGATGGGGTCACCCCTCCACTTT.

The chain links TRBV2 to TRBJ1-2; D is undetermined. Per the germline V gene, CDR1 is SNHLY and CDR2 is FYNNEI. The CDR3 consists of 13 residues. V was trimmed by 7 bases and J by 0 bases, leaving 9 bases between them. The CDR3 DNA reads as TGTGCCAGCAACCAGAGATCTAACTATGGCTACACCTTC. It is translated as CASNQRSNYGYTF.

J is TRBJ1-3 and V is TRBV20-1; D unresolved. This CDR3 region has 13 residues. Germline lookup yields CDR1 DFQATT and CDR2 SNEGSKA (reference sequence). Trimming took 3 bases from V and 0 from J, leaving 6 bases between them. The CDR3 bases are TGCAGTGCTAGTGTACGCTCTGGAAACACCATATATTTT. It translates to CSASVRSGNTIYF.

The rearrangement links TRBV27 to TRBJ2-1; 11 nucleotides line up with TRBD2. The V gene end was trimmed by 2 bases and the J gene end by 6 bases; junction bases not matched to a gene: 9. Germline V CDR1 and CDR2: MNHEY, SMNVEV (reference sequence). This CDR3 has 17 residues. CDR3 nucleotide sequence: TGTGCCAGCAGTTTAGACCCCGGACTAGCGGGTCGCAATGAGCAGTTCTTC. This codes for CASSLDPGLAGRNEQFF.

The J gene is TRBJ1-3, the V gene TRBV28; a possible D gene is TRBD1 (5 bases). The V end lost 8 bases, the J end lost 6 bases, and 11 bases lay between the germline ends. This CDR3 has 12 residues. Per the germline V gene, CDR1 is MDHEN and CDR2 is SYDVKM. CDR3 loop: CASSIGANTIYF. CDR3 bases: TGTGCCAGCTCTATTGGGGCAAACACCATATATTTT.

This clonotype has more than one count but fewer than ten. The chain links TRBV12-3 or TRBV12-4 to TRBJ2-3; D is unresolved. There are 14 residues in the CDR3. Trimming took 6 bases from V and 4 from J, leaving 14 bases between them. CDR3 DNA: TGTGCCAGCAGCCGAGATTACAGATCAGATACGCAGTATTTT. Its translation: CASSRDYRSDTQYF.

This clonotype turned up a few times. The chain combines TRBV4-1 with TRBJ2-5; D not resolved. CDR1 and CDR2 (germline): MGHRA, YSYEKL. Trimming stripped 0 bases from V and 5 bases from J, with 13 bases between. This CDR3 is 15 amino acids long. The CDR3 DNA follows: TGCGCCAGCAGCCAAGAGGAAACCGGCGAGGAGACCCAGTACTTC. Its translation: CASSQEETGEETQYF.

V is TRBV6-6 and J is TRBJ2-7, with a weak D call TRBD2 (6 bases). V lost 2 bases and J lost 2, with 13 bases in between. CDR1 MNHNY and CDR2 SVGAGI come from the germline V gene (reference sequence). The CDR3 extends over 15 amino acids. CDR3 nucleotides: TGTGCCAGCAGTTACGTCGGGAGACTTACCTACGAGCAGTACTTC. This sequence encodes CASSYVGRLTYEQYF.

The J gene is TRBJ1-1, the V gene TRBV4-1; D might be TRBD1 (5 bases). The germline gives CDR1 MGHRA, CDR2 YSYEKL. This CDR3 contains 14 residues. With 6 bases removed from V and 1 base from J, the gap between germline ends came to 12 bases. CDR3 DNA: TGCGCCAGCAGGTGGACAAGTGGGAACACTGAAGCTTTCTTT. Its protein product is CASRWTSGNTEAFF.

This clonotype showed up many times. The V gene is TRBV20-1, the J gene TRBJ2-3, with D tentatively TRBD2 (6 bases). Trimming cost V 6 bases and J 2 bases, with 15 bases left between them. Germline-derived CDR1 and CDR2 are DFQATT and SNEGSKA (reference sequence). This CDR3 comprises 14 residues. CDR3 nucleotides: TGCAGTGCCGAAGGGCGGGATATCACAGATACGCAGTATTTT. It translates to CSAEGRDITDTQYF.

The chain links TRBV6-1 to TRBJ1-2, with unresolved D. The CDR3 is 14 amino acids. V gave up 5 bases and J gave up 0 bases, with 10 bases separating them. Looked up from germline, CDR1 is MNHNS and CDR2 is SASEGT. DNA of the CDR3: TGTGCCAGCAGTTGGGCGGTGGCTAACTATGGCTACACCTTC. It translates to CASSWAVANYGYTF.

This chain connects TRBV7-2 to TRBJ1-1; D not resolved. Per the germline V gene, CDR1 is SGHTA and CDR2 is FQGNSA. Trimming cost V 5 bases and J 1 base, with 11 bases left between them. This CDR3 contains 14 residues. CDR3 sequence (DNA): TGTGCCAGCAGCACACTCCCCCGGAACACTGAAGCTTTCTTT. Its protein product is CASSTLPRNTEAFF.

V and J are TRBV3-1 and TRBJ1-1; a possible D gene is TRBD1 (5 bases). The CDR3 has 12 amino acids. V lost 10 bases, J lost 0 bases, and 9 bases lay in between. Germline V CDR1 and CDR2: LGHDT, YNNKEL (reference sequence). The CDR3 reads CATQGVNTEAFF. The CDR3 coding sequence is TGTGCCACCCAAGGGGTGAACACTGAAGCTTTCTTT.

This clonotype was picked up many times. The chain employs TRBV20-1 and TRBJ2-3; 8 positions agree with TRBD1. This CDR3 is 14 amino acids long. With V trimmed by 5 bases and J by 1 base, 5 bases remained unmatched. Germline CDR1 and CDR2: DFQATT and SNEGSKA (reference sequence). The CDR3 sequence: CSAEGQGGTDTQYF. Written as DNA, the CDR3 is TGCAGTGCTGAAGGACAGGGTGGCACAGATACGCAGTATTTT.